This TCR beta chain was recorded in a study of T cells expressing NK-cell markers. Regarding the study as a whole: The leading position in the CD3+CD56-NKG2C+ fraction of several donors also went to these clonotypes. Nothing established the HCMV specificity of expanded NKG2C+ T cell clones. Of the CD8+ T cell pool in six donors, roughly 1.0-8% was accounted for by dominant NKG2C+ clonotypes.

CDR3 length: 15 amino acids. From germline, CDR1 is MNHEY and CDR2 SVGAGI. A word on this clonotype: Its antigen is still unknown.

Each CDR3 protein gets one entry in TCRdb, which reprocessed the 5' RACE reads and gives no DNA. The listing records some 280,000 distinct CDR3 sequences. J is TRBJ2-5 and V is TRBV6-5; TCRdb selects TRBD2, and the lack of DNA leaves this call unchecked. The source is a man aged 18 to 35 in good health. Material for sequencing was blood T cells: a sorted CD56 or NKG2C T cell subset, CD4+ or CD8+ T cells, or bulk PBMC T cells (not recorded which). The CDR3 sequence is CASSFTREQRETQYF.